The 6 T cell receptor beta chains below come from one sample, sequenced in a study of blood T cells in healthy people across ages. Together with a sample-barcoded 5' primer, a J-beta primer mix was included in a second PCR lasting about 7 to 12 cycles. TCRdb processed the 5' RACE reads anew with MiXCR; each CDR3 protein has one entry. The sample has 1.6 million or so distinct CDR3 sequences; 30% to 35% are singletons. The source material was blood. These receptors all come from a woman aged 30 to 39 in good health.

V usage is TRBV20-1 and J usage is TRBJ2-5; a weak D match, TRBD2 (7 bases). CDR1 is DFQATT and CDR2 is SNEGSKA in the germline V gene (reference sequence). The V end lost 6 bases, the J end lost 3 bases, and 17 bases lay between the germline ends. The CDR3 covers 14 residues. The CDR3 spells CSAERGAGEETQYF. For the CDR3, the DNA is TGCAGTGCAGAACGGGGGGCGGGGGAAGAGACCCAGTACTTC.

In DNA, the CDR3 is TGTGCCAGCAGCGTAGCTGATGGATATCCCCTCTACGAGCAGTACTTC. Its translation: CASSVADGYPLYEQYF. The rearrangement uses TRBV9 and TRBJ2-7; D call uncertain. The CDR3 length is 16 residues. From germline, CDR1 is SGDLS and CDR2 YYNGEE. V shed 0 bases and J shed 3 bases, with 16 bases lying between them.

Remarks on this clonotype: This CDR3 fails to terminate in the conserved phenylalanine or tryptophan, so it likely reflects a read error. This chain connects TRBV29-1 to TRBJ1-1; D not certain. Trimming removed 6 bases from V and 1 base from J, with 9 bases in between. The CDR3 consists of 12 residues. Germline V gives CDR1 SQVTM, CDR2 ANQGSEA. The CDR3 is CSVLTTNTEAFV. Written as DNA, the CDR3 is TGCAGCGTCTTAACAACGAACACTGAAGCTTTCGTT.

The genes are TRBV20-1 and TRBJ2-7, with 7 bases fitting TRBD2. CDR3 length equals 13 residues. Germline-derived CDR1 and CDR2 are DFQATT and SNEGSKA (reference sequence). J was trimmed by 5 bases and V by 3 bases; bases with no gene match: 7. As DNA, the CDR3 is TGCAGTGCTAGCCGGGCGGGGGTAAACGAGCAGTACTTC. This encodes CSASRAGVNEQYF.

Only a few counts were recorded for this clonotype. The CDR3: CASSQGTDRYGYTF. Here the CDR3 DNA reads TGTGCCAGCAGCCAAGGTACAGATCGATATGGCTACACCTTC. The J gene is TRBJ1-2, the V gene TRBV3-1; D not resolved. Trimming left V 1 base short and J 5 bases short, with 11 bases between. Germline V CDR1 and CDR2: LGHDT, YNNKEL (reference sequence). The CDR3 has 14 amino acids.

V usage is TRBV5-1 and J usage is TRBJ1-4, with D maybe TRBD1 (5 bases). Germline CDR1 is SGHRS and CDR2 is YFSETQ. The V and J ends lost 2 bases and 12 bases respectively, with 17 bases between them. This CDR3 is 14 amino acids long. Here the CDR3 DNA reads TGCGCCAGCAGCTTCAGGACCTCGTCGGGGGAACTGTTTTTT. The encoded protein is CASSFRTSSGELFF.